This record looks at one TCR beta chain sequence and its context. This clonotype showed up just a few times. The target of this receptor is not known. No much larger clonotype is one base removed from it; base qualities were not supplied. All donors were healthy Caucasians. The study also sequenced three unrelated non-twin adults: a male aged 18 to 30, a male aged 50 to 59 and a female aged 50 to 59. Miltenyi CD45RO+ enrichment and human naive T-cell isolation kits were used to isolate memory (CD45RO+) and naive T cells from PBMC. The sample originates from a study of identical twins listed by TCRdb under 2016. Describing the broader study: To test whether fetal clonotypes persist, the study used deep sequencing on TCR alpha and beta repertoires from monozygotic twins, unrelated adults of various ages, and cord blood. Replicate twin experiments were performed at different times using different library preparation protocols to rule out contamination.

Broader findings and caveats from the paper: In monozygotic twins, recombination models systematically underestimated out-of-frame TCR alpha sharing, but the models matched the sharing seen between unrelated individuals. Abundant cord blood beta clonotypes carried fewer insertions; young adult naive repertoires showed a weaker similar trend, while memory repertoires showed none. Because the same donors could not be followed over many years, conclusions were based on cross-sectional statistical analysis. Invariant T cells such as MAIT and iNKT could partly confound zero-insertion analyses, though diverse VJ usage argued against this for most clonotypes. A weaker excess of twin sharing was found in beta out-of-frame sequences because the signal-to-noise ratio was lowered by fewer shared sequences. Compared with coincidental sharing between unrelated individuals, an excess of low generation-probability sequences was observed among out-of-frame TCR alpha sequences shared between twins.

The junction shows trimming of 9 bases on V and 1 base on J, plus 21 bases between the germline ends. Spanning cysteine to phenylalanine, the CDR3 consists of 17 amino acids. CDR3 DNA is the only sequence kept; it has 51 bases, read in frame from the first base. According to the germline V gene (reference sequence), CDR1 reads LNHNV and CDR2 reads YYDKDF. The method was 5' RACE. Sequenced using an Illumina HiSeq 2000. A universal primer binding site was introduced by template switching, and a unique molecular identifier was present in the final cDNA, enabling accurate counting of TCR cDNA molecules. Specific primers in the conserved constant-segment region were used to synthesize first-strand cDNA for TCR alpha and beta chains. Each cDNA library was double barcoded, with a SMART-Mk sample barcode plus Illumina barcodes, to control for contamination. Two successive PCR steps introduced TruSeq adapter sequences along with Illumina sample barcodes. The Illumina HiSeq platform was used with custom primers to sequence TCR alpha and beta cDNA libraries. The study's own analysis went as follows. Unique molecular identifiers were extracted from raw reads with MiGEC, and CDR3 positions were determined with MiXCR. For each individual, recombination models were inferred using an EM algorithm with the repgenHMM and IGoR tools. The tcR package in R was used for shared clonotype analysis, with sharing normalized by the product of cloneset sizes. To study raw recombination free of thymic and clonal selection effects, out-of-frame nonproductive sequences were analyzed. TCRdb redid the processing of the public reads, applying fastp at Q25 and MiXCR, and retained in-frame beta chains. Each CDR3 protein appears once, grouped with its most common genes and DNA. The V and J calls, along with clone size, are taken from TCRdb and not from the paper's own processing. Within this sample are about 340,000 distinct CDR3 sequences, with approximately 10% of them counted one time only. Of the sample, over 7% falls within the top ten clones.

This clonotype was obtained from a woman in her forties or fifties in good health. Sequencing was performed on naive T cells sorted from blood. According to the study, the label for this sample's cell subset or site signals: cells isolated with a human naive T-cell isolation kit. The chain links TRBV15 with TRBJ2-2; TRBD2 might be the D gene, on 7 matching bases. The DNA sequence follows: TGTGCCACATTTGGGGGCGGACTAGTTCGGAACACCGGGGAGCTGTTTTTT. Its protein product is CATFGGGLVRNTGELFF.